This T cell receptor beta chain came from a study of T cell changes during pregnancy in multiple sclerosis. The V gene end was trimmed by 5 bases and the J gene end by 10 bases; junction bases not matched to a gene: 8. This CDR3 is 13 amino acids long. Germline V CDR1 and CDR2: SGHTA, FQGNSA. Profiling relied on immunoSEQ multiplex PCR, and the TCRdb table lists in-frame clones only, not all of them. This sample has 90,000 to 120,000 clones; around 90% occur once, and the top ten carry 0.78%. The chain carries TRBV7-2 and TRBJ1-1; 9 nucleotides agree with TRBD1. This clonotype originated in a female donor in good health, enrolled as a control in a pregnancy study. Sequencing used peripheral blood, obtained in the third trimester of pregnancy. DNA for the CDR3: TGTGCCAGCAGCCCTTGGACAGGGGCCCGAGCTTTCTTT. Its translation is CASSPWTGARAFF.